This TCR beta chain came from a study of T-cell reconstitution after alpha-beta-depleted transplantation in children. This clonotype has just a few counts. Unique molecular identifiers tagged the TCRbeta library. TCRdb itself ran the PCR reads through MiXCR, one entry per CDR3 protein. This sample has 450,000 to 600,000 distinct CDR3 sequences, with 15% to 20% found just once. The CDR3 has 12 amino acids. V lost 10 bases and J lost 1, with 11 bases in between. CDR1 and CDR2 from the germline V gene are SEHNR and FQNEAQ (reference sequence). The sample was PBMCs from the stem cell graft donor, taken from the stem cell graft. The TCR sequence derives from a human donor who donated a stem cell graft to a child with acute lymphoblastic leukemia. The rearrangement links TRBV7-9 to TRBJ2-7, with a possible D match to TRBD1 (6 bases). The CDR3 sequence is CATQGTSYEQYF. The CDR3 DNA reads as TGTGCCACCCAGGGGACGTCCTACGAGCAGTACTTC. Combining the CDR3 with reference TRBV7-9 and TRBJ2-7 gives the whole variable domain DTGVSQNPRHKITKRGQNVTFRCDPISEHNRLYWYRQTLGQGPEFLTYFQNEAQLEKSRLLSDRFSAERPKGSFSTLEIQRTEQGDSAMYLCATQGTSYEQYFGPGTRLTVT.